This T cell receptor beta chain was observed in a study of beta chain features in type 1 diabetes (dated by TCRdb to the late 2010s). Turning to the overall study: Mean age, gender distribution, total cell number and subset yield did not differ between patients and healthy donors. The study compared TCRB repertoires of sorted circulating CD4+ T cell subsets between recently diagnosed type 1 diabetes patients and matched healthy donors. Regulatory and stem cell-like memory subsets were obtained from only 8 patients and roughly 8 healthy donors, while naive and central memory subsets were obtained from all 30 or so donors. A total of some 100,000,000 sorted cells were examined across all samples, and a strong correlation was observed between cell number per subset and RNA yield. The research as a whole found: Type 1 diabetes patients showed a moderate but significant shortening of TCRB CDR3 length in all four CD4+ subsets. Because small numbers of individuals were included in the HLA sub-analyses, any influence of HLA type on TCRB rearrangement was left unresolved. Shorter templates might be favored by PCR, yet because patient and control samples were amplified and corrected together, any such skew would affect both groups equally. Because cDNA was sequenced instead of genomic DNA, activated cells with high expression could be over-represented, although the groups did not differ in activation or CD3 levels. Fewer insertions and more nucleotide deletions at VDJ recombination sites were observed in patients with type 1 diabetes, implying thymic rearrangement abnormalities. Naive, central memory and regulatory TCRB repertoires appeared to be more alike among patients than among healthy donors.

A note on this clone: Its antigen specificity is not known. Per-base quality was not reported, and no clone a single base away is much larger than it.

The entire isolated RNA was reverse transcribed using the High Capacity cDNA Reverse Transcription Kit, and thus expressed TCRB transcripts were sequenced. Deep immunoSEQ sequencing was performed on naive, central memory and regulatory T cell samples, with an average of roughly 3.5 million total reads per sample. After sorted cells were lysed in RLT buffer, RNA was extracted with DNase-treated RNeasy Micro or Mini kits, with the choice depending on cell number. To prevent cross-contamination, every cell subset was processed on its own, while patient and healthy donor samples were processed together. The immunoSEQ multiplex PCR was used to amplify TCRB sequences from cDNA, generating 87-bp fragments that spanned the CDR3 region. The amplicons were sequenced using the Illumina HiSeq platform. The study's processing was this. Synthetic template baselines were used to correct PCR bias computationally, reads within Hamming distance 2 were collapsed together, and singletons that could not be merged were discarded. Reads were aligned against IMGT so that V, D and J genes, CDR3 length and insertions or deletions at six rearrangement sites could be assigned. Within each subset, clonotype counts were normalized to the number of sorted cells before true diversity and Gini coefficients were calculated with the tcR R package. Repertoire sharing was quantified using the overlap coefficient calculated on TCRB nucleotide sequences. As a proxy for the pre-selection repertoire, out-of-frame TCRB sequences from naive cells were analyzed. In its TCRdb copy, this immuneACCESS table keeps in-frame sequences only and misses some clones. Where compared with another copy, unresolved V genes explain less than half of these, and the others have no known cause. That table is the source of V, J and clone size, and D and trimming were worked out from the DNA. The sample includes hundreds of thousands of clones, with 11% observed a single time. The ten largest account for approximately 0.045% of the sample.

A single peripheral blood draw of about 116 mL on average was collected from each donor into heparinised tubes. Using a panel that included CD45RO, CCR7, CD25, CD127, CD95 and CD27, naive, central memory, regulatory and stem cell-like memory CD4+ T cells were sorted on a BD FACSAria II. Every sorted population had a purity above 95%. Right away, PBMCs were isolated by Lymphoprep density gradient centrifugation and were stained directly, with no culture step. So that batch effects would be minimized, each experiment stained and sorted samples in pairs, pairing one healthy donor with one patient. Measured from the cysteine to the phenylalanine, the CDR3 is 16 residues long. Only the CDR3 DNA stays, 48 bases, in frame from base 1. Ends trimmed: V by 1 base, J by 1 base; bases unmatched to a gene: 3. Looking up the germline V gene yields CDR1 SGHVS and CDR2 FNYEAQ.

What was sequenced was naive CD4+ T cells from blood. Sample cell subset or site, as interpreted from the label and publication: true naive CD4+ T cells. The sequence was collected from a woman younger than 30 in good health. The chain employs TRBV7-6 and TRBJ2-5, with 10 middle bases fitting TRBD2. The nucleotide sequence reads as follows: TGTGCCAGCAGCTTAGGGCTAGCGGGGGCCCAAGAGACCCAGTACTTC. It translates as CASSLGLAGAQETQYF.